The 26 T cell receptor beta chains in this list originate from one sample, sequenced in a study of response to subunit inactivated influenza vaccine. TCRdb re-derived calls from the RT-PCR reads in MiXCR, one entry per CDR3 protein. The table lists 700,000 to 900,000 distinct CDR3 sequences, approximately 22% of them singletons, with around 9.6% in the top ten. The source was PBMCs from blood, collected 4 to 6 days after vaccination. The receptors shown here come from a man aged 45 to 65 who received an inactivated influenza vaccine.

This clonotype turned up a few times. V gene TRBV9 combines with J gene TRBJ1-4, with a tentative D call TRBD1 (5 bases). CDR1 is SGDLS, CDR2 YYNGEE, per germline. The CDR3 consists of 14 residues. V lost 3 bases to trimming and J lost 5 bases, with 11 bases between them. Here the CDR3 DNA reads TGTGCCAGCAGCGCGGGACGGATGAATGAAAAACTGTTTTTT. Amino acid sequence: CASSAGRMNEKLFF.

DNA for the CDR3: TGTGCCAGCAGCCCACGAGGCGGGACACCTCAAGAGACCCAGTACTTC. This translates into CASSPRGGTPQETQYF. The chain uses TRBV7-3 and TRBJ2-5, with D tentatively TRBD1 or TRBD2 (6 bases each). With 5 bases removed from V and 2 bases from J, the gap between germline ends came to 18 bases. Germline V lookup: CDR1 SGHTA, CDR2 FQGTGA. The CDR3 extends over 16 amino acids.

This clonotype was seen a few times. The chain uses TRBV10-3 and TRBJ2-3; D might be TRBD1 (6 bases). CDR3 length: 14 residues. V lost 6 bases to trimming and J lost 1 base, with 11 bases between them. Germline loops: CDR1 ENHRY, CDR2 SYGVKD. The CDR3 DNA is TGTGCCATCAGACAGGGTGGTGGCACAGATACGCAGTATTTT. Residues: CAIRQGGGTDTQYF.

The CDR3 bases are TGCGCCAGCAGCTTGGCCGCGGGGGCCAGCAGGTACTATGGCTACACCTTC. Translation gives CASSLAAGASRYYGYTF. The chain has TRBV5-1 and TRBJ1-2; TRBD1 might be the D (6 bases). The length of the CDR3 is 17 residues. The V gene lost 0 bases and the J gene lost 3 bases, with 18 bases spanning the gap. The germline V gene has CDR1 SGHRS and CDR2 YFSETQ. Based on the CDR3 plus reference TRBV5-1 and TRBJ1-2, the full variable domain is KAGVTQTPRYLIKTRGQQVTLSCSPISGHRSVSWYQQTPGQGLQFLFEYFSETQRNKGNFPGRFSGRQFSNSRSEMNVSTLELGDSALYLCASSLAAGASRYYGYTFGSGTRLTVV.

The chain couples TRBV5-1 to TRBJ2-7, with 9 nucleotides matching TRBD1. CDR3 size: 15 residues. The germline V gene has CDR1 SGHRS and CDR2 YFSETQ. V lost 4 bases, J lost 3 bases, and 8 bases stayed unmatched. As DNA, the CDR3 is TGCGCCAGCAGCCAGGGACAGGGCGTCGGCTACGAGCAGTACTTC. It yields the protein CASSQGQGVGYEQYF.

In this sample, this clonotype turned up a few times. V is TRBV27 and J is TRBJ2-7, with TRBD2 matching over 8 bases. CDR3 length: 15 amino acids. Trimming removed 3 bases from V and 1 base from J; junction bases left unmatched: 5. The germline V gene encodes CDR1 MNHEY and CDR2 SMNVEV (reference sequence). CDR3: CASSLDGRGSYEQYF. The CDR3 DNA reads TGTGCCAGCAGTTTGGACGGGAGGGGATCCTACGAGCAGTACTTC.

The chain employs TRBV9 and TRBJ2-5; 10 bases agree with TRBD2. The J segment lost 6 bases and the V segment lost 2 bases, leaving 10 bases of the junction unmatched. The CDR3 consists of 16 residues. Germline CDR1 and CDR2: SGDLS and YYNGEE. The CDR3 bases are TGTGCCAGCAGCGTCGGCGTAGCGGGAGGTGAAAAGACCCAGTACTTC. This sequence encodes CASSVGVAGGEKTQYF.

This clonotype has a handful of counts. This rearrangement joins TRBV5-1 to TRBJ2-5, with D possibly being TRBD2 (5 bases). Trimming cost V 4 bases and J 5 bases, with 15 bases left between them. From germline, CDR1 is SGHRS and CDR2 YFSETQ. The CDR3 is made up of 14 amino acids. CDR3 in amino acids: CASSHTRRGETQYF. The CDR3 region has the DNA TGCGCCAGCAGCCATACGAGGAGAGGGGAGACCCAGTACTTC.

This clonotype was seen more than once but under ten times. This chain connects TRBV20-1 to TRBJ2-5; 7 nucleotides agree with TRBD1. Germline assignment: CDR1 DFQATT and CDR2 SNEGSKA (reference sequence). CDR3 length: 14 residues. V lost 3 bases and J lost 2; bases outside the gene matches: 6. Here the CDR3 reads CSARGRGTQETQYF. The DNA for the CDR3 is TGCAGTGCTAGGGGCAGGGGGACACAAGAGACCCAGTACTTC.

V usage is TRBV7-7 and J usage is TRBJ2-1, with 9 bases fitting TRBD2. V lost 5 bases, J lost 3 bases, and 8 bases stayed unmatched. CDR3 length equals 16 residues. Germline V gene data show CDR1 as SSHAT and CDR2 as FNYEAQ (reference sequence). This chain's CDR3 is CASSPWAGGNYNEQFF. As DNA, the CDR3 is TGTGCCAGCAGCCCTTGGGCGGGAGGGAACTACAATGAGCAGTTCTTC.

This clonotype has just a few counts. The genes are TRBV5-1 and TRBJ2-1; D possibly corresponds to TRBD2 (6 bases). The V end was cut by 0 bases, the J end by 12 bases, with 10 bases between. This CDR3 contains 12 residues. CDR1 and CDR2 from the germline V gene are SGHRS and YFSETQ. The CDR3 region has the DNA TGCGCCAGCAGCTTGGGGGACTCCCCGCAGTTCTTC. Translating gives CASSLGDSPQFF.

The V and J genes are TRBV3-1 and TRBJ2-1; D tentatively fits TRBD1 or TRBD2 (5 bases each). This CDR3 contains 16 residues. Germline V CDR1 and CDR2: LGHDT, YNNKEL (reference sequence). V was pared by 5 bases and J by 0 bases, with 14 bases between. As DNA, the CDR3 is TGTGCCAGCAGCAAGTCGGGACCGGCCTCCTACAATGAGCAGTTCTTC. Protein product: CASSKSGPASYNEQFF.

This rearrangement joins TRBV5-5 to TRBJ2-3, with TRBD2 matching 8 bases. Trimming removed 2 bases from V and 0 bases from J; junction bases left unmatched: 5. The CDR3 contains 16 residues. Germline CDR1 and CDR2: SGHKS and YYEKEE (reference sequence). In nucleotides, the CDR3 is TGTGCCAGCAGCTTTCTAGCGGGTTCTAGCACAGATACGCAGTATTTT. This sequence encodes CASSFLAGSSTDTQYF.

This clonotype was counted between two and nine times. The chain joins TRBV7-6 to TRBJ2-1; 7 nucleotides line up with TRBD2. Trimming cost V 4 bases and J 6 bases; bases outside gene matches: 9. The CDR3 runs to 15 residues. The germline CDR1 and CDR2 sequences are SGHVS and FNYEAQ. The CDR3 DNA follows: TGTGCCAGCAGCTCCTGGCGGGGGTTAGGCAATGAGCAGTTCTTC. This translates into CASSSWRGLGNEQFF.

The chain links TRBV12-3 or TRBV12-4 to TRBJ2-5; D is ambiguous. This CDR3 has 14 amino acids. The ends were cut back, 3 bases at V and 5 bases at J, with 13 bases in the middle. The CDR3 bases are TGTGCCAGCAGTTTCCAGAGTGGTGGGGAGACCCAGTACTTC. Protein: CASSFQSGGETQYF.

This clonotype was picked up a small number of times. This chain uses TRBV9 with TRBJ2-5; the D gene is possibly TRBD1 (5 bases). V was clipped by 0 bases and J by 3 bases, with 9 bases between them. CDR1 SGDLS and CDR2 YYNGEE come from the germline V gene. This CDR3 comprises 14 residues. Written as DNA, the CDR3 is TGTGCCAGCAGCGTAGGTCCCAGGGAAGAGACCCAGTACTTC. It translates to CASSVGPREETQYF.

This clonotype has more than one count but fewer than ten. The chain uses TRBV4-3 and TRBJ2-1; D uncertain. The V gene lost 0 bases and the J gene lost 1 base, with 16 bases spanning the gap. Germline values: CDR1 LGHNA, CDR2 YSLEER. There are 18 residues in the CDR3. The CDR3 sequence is CASSQEVIRALSYNEQFF. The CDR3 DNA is TGCGCCAGCAGCCAAGAGGTTATTAGGGCCTTATCCTACAATGAGCAGTTCTTC.

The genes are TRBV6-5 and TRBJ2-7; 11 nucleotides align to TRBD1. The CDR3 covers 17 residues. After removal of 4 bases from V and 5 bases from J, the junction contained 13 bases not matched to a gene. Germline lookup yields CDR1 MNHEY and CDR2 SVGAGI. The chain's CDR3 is CASSSQPGQGAGHEQYF. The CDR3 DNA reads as TGTGCCAGCAGTTCTCAACCCGGACAGGGGGCTGGCCACGAGCAGTACTTC.

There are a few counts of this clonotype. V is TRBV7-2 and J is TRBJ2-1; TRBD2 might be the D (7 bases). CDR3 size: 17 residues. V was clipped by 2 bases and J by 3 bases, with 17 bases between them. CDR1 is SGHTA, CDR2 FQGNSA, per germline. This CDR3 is CASSLNGRGLLYNEQFF. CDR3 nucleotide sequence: TGTGCCAGCAGCTTAAATGGGCGGGGGCTCCTCTACAATGAGCAGTTCTTC.

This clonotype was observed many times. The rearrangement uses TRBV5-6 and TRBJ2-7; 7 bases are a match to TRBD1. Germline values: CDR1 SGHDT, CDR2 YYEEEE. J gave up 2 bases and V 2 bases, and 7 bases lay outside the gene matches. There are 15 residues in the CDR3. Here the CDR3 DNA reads TGTGCCAGCAGCTTTGGTGGACAGGAGACCTACGAGCAGTACTTC. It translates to CASSFGGQETYEQYF.

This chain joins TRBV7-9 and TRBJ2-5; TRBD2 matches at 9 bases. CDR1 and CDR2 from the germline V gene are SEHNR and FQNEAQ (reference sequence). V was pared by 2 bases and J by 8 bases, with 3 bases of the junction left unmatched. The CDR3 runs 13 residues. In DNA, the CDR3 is TGTGCCAGCAGCTTACCCCTAGCGGGAACCCAGTACTTC. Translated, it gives CASSLPLAGTQYF.

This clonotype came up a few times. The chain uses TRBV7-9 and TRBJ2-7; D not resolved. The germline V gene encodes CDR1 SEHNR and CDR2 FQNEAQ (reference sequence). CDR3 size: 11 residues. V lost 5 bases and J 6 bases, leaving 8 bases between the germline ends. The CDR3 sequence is CASSHMTEQYF. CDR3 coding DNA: TGTGCCAGCAGCCACATGACCGAGCAGTACTTC.

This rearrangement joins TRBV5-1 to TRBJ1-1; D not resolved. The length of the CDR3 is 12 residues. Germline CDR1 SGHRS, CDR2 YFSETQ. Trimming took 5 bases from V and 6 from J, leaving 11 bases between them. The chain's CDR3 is CASRGSGAEAFF. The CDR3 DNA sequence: TGCGCCAGCAGAGGGTCAGGTGCTGAAGCTTTCTTT.

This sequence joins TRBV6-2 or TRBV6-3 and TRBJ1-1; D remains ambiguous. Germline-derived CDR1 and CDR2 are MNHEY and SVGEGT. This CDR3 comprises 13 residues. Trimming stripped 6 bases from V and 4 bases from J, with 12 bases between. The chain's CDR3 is CASRDPGSTEAFF. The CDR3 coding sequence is TGTGCCAGCAGGGACCCGGGGAGCACTGAAGCTTTCTTT.

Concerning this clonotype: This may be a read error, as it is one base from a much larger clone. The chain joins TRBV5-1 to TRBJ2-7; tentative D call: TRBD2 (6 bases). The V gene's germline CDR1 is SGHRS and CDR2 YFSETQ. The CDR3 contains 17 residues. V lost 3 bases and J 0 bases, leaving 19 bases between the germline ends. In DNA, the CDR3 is TGCGCCAGCAGCTACACCGGGGTCTCGCGGGACTCCTACGAGCAGTACTTC. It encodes CASSYTGVSRDSYEQYF.

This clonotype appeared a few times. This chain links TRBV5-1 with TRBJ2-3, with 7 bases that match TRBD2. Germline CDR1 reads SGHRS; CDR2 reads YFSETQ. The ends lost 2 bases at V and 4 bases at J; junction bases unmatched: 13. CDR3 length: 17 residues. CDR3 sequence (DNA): TGCGCCAGCAGCTTAATGACTAGCCCAGCGGTGGCAGATACGCAGTATTTT. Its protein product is CASSLMTSPAVADTQYF.